The present T cell receptor (beta chain) was sequenced within a study of shared clonotypes between healthy human individuals. Looking at the study overall: Each donor had three CD4 naive, three CD4 memory, two CD8 naive and one CD8 memory plate. Study-level results: It was anticipated that sequencing depth would influence how many clonotypes donors shared.

On this clone itself: Its matching antigen is unknown. The sample contains more than one DNA sequence encoding this CDR3.

Adults of Caucasian background living in Nashville, Tennessee made up all donors. Assay execution proceeded at the deep level. Assay used: immunoSEQ multiplex PCR; TCRdb lists only in-frame clones, some missing. The sample has approximately 2.5 million clones, roughly 92% seen once. The origin of this receptor is a man aged 18 to 35 in good health. Sequencing was carried out using naive CD4+ T cells sorted from blood. Subset in this sample: CD45RA+ positively selected.

CDR3 coding DNA: TGCGCCAGCAGCTTGGCCAGGGGCCAAGAGACCCAGTACTTC. As protein: CASSLARGQETQYF. The chain combines TRBV5-1 with TRBJ2-5; D perhaps matches TRBD1 (6 bases). Germline V gene data show CDR1 as SGHRS and CDR2 as YFSETQ. The CDR3 is made up of 14 amino acids. Trimming left V 0 bases short and J 1 base short, with 7 bases between. Supplemented by reference TRBV5-1 and TRBJ2-5, the full variable domain reads KAGVTQTPRYLIKTRGQQVTLSCSPISGHRSVSWYQQTPGQGLQFLFEYFSETQRNKGNFPGRFSGRQFSNSRSEMNVSTLELGDSALYLCASSLARGQETQYFGPGTRLLVL.